This T cell receptor beta chain was recovered during a study of OX40 agonist ivuxolimab in advanced cancers. Findings and limits, study-wide: Clonal expansion was seen in CD4+ and CD8+ blood T cells by week 6 at 0.1 to 3.0 mg/kg. The mean number of expanded clones was higher in CD8+ T cells than in CD4+.

With 6 bases clipped from V and 2 bases from J, the junction kept 2 bases outside the gene matches. The CDR3 covers 13 residues. Germline CDR1 reads MNHEY; CDR2 reads SVGAGI. Sequencing was performed with immunoSEQ multiplex PCR; in TCRdb, only in-frame clones are kept and a portion is missing. The profile shows some 87,000 clones, about 89% of them singletons. People who had autoimmune disease history or systemic immunosuppression were excluded. The study sampled blood at baseline, cycle 4 day 1, and cycle 7 day 1. Concerning this clone itself: No antigen is known for it.

This chain connects TRBV6-5 to TRBJ2-3; 7 nucleotides match TRBD1. The sequence derives from an adult with an advanced solid tumor such as melanoma, head and neck, liver or kidney cancer. Here the sequenced sample was CD4+ or CD8+ T cells sorted from blood, taken in a trial of the OX40 agonist ivuxolimab. The CDR3 loop reads CASRTGFTDTQYF. The CDR3 nucleotides are TGTGCCAGCAGGACAGGGTTCACAGATACGCAGTATTTT.